Listed here are 29 T cell receptor beta chains from one sample, sequenced in a study of T cell changes during pregnancy in multiple sclerosis. The assay was immunoSEQ multiplex PCR, and TCRdb's table has in-frame clones only and misses some. The sample has approximately 34,000 clones; just over 90% are singletons. Source: CD8+ T cells from peripheral blood mononuclear cells, taken in the first trimester of pregnancy. The receptors derive from a female donor with multiple sclerosis, enrolled in a pregnancy study.

CDR3 residues: CATGTGGSEQYF. DNA for the CDR3: TGTGCCACCGGGACAGGGGGCTCCGAGCAGTACTTC. V usage is TRBV19 and J usage is TRBJ2-7; 12 bases match TRBD1. The CDR3 is 12 residues long. Per germline, CDR1 LNHDA and CDR2 SQIVND (reference sequence). With V trimmed by 10 bases and J by 6 bases, 4 bases remained unmatched.

The genes are TRBV28 and TRBJ1-1; no firm D call. V was shortened by 5 bases and J by 1 base, with 11 bases between the two germline ends. CDR1 and CDR2 (germline): MDHEN, SYDVKM. The CDR3 runs 14 residues. In DNA form, the CDR3 reads TGTGCCAGCAGTCCCCCCTCGGGGAACACTGAAGCTTTCTTT. Protein product: CASSPPSGNTEAFF.

This chain links TRBV13 with TRBJ2-7, with D perhaps matching TRBD2 (6 bases). The CDR3 contains 12 residues. The V end lost 5 bases, the J end lost 5 bases, and 10 bases lay between the germline ends. Germline V CDR1 and CDR2: PRHDT, FYEKMQ (reference sequence). CDR3 nucleotide sequence: TGTGCCAGCAGCACGGCGGGAAACGAGCAGTACTTC. As protein: CASSTAGNEQYF.

The gene calls are TRBV5-5 and TRBJ2-7; TRBD1 agrees at 8 bases. The germline V gene encodes CDR1 SGHKS and CDR2 YYEKEE (reference sequence). This CDR3 comprises 14 residues. J was trimmed by 3 bases and V by 4 bases; bases with no gene match: 6. CDR3 protein: CASSIWTGNYEQYF. As DNA, the CDR3 is TGTGCCAGCAGCATCTGGACAGGGAACTACGAGCAGTACTTC. The variable domain in full, completed from reference TRBV5-5 and TRBJ2-7, reads DAGVTQSPTHLIKTRGQQVTLRCSPISGHKSVSWYQQVLGQGPQFIFQYYEKEERGRGNFPDRFSARQFPNYSSELNVNALLLGDSALYLCASSIWTGNYEQYFGPGTRLTVT.

The genes are TRBV13 and TRBJ1-2; D not certain. V lost 5 bases and J 5 bases, leaving 18 bases between the germline ends. Germline V gives CDR1 PRHDT, CDR2 FYEKMQ (reference sequence). This CDR3 contains 15 residues. The CDR3 DNA reads TGTGCCAGCAGCCCCCGAGGGTTTCTGCCGTATGGCTACACCTTC. It is translated as CASSPRGFLPYGYTF.

The chain is built from TRBV11-3 and TRBJ2-1; 12 bases match TRBD2. Germline values: CDR1 SGHNT, CDR2 YENEEA. J was trimmed by 4 bases and V by 5 bases; bases with no gene match: 6. The CDR3 is 16 residues long. The chain's CDR3 is CASSKLAGGGYNEQFF. The CDR3 region has the DNA TGTGCCAGCAGCAAACTAGCGGGAGGCGGATACAATGAGCAGTTCTTC.

The chain recombines TRBV9 with TRBJ1-4; D is unclear. Germline CDR1 reads SGDLS; CDR2 reads YYNGEE. V shed 4 bases and J shed 3 bases, with 13 bases lying between them. The CDR3 consists of 15 residues. CDR3 in amino acids: CASSHTGQPNEKLFF. The DNA for the CDR3 is TGTGCCAGCAGCCATACTGGGCAGCCTAATGAAAAACTGTTTTTT.

This chain joins TRBV4-1 and TRBJ2-5, with D unclear. The CDR3 runs 13 residues. Deletions cut 3 bases from V and 5 bases from J, with 10 bases between. Germline CDR1 and CDR2: MGHRA and YSYEKL. The CDR3 loop is CASSHSSVETQYF. CDR3 nucleotides: TGCGCCAGCAGCCACTCGTCCGTTGAGACCCAGTACTTC.

The gene calls are TRBV4-2 and TRBJ2-1; TRBD2 matches at 8 bases. Per germline, CDR1 LGHNA and CDR2 YNFKEQ. The V gene end was trimmed by 2 bases and the J gene end by 5 bases; junction bases not matched to a gene: 11. The length of the CDR3 is 17 residues. The CDR3 coding sequence is TGTGCCAGCAGCCAAACAGTCGGGAGGGCTAAGGACAATGAGCAGTTCTTC. Translation: CASSQTVGRAKDNEQFF.

This chain joins TRBV19 and TRBJ1-2; 9 bases map to TRBD1. This CDR3 region has 12 residues. CDR1 is LNHDA and CDR2 is SQIVND in the germline V gene (reference sequence). V was pared by 5 bases and J by 8 bases, with 3 bases of the junction left unmatched. DNA of the CDR3: TGTGCCAGTAGTTCGACAGGGGGAGGCTACACCTTC. This encodes CASSSTGGGYTF. Full variable domain (missing parts from reference TRBV19 and TRBJ1-2): DGGITQSPKYLFRKEGQNVTLSCEQNLNHDAMYWYRQDPGQGLRLIYYSQIVNDFQKGDIAEGYSVSREKKESFPLTVTSAQKNPTAFYLCASSSTGGGYTFGSGTRLTVV.

CDR3 in DNA: TGTGCCAGCAGTAACAGGGGTAGCTCCTACGAGCAGTACTTC. This sequence encodes CASSNRGSSYEQYF. The V and J genes are TRBV5-4 and TRBJ2-7, with 7 bases aligning to TRBD1. This CDR3 comprises 14 residues. Germline lookup yields CDR1 SGHNT and CDR2 YYREEE (reference sequence). V trimming: 5 bases; J trimming: 0 bases; junction bases outside the gene matches: 5.

CDR3 sequence reads: CASSLRQGASGELFF. The CDR3, as DNA: TGTGCCAGCAGTTTACGGCAGGGCGCAAGCGGGGAGCTGTTTTTT. The chain is built from TRBV27 and TRBJ2-2; a possible D gene is TRBD1 (5 bases). CDR1 is MNHEY, CDR2 SMNVEV, per germline (reference sequence). The CDR3 extends over 15 amino acids. Between the trimmed V and J ends, which lost 2 bases and 7 bases, there was a span of 14 bases.

This chain uses TRBV7-2 with TRBJ2-1; D might be TRBD1 (5 bases). V was clipped by 1 base and J by 1 base, with 8 bases between them. The CDR3 has 15 amino acids. Germline-derived CDR1 and CDR2 are SGHTA and FQGNSA. CDR3 in DNA: TGTGCCAGCAGCTTAGGCAGGGTTTCCTACAATGAGCAGTTCTTC. This translates into CASSLGRVSYNEQFF.

The chain is built from TRBV4-2 and TRBJ2-7; 12 nucleotides align to TRBD2. Germline V CDR1 and CDR2: LGHNA, YNFKEQ. This CDR3 comprises 14 residues. J gave up 4 bases and V 3 bases, and 1 base lay outside the gene matches. CDR3 bases: TGTGCCAGCAGCCACGGACTAGCGGGATACGAGCAGTACTTC. Its translation is CASSHGLAGYEQYF.

The rearrangement links TRBV6-5 to TRBJ1-2, with 7 bases aligning to TRBD1. Trimming took 3 bases from V and 3 from J; bases not matched to a gene: 4. The germline V gene has CDR1 MNHEY and CDR2 SVGAGI. This CDR3 comprises 14 residues. CDR3 region: CASSYSTGDYGYTF. DNA for the CDR3: TGTGCCAGCAGTTATTCCACAGGGGACTATGGCTACACCTTC.

This chain joins TRBV2 and TRBJ2-7, with 9 bases lining up with TRBD1. The junction had 4 bases not matched to a gene; V was cut back by 3 bases and J by 4 bases. CDR1 SNHLY and CDR2 FYNNEI come from the germline V gene. The CDR3 contains 14 residues. CDR3 DNA: TGTGCCAGCAGTGATGGGGACAGGGTTTACGAGCAGTACTTC. It encodes CASSDGDRVYEQYF.

The chain links TRBV6-5 to TRBJ2-3; D is perhaps TRBD2 (6 bases). This CDR3 contains 14 residues. The V end lost 2 bases, the J end lost 0 bases, and 6 bases lay between the germline ends. The germline gives CDR1 MNHEY, CDR2 SVGAGI. CDR3: CASSYAGSTDTQYF. The CDR3, as DNA: TGTGCCAGCAGTTACGCGGGAAGCACAGATACGCAGTATTTT.

V is TRBV5-6 and J is TRBJ1-5, with unresolved D. Germline values: CDR1 SGHDT, CDR2 YYEEEE. The CDR3 loop spans 14 amino acids. The V end lost 4 bases, the J end lost 5 bases, and 13 bases lay between the germline ends. In DNA form, the CDR3 reads TGTGCCAGCAGCCGGGGAGCCCCGGATCAGCCCCAGCATTTT. This translates into CASSRGAPDQPQHF. Looking up the rest from reference TRBV5-6 and TRBJ1-5 gives the full variable domain: DAGVTQSPTHLIKTRGQQVTLRCSPKSGHDTVSWYQQALGQGPQFIFQYYEEEERQRGNFPDRFSGHQFPNYSSELNVNALLLGDSALYLCASSRGAPDQPQHFGDGTRLSIL.

The chain combines TRBV5-8 with TRBJ2-7; 7 positions agree with TRBD1. CDR3 length: 16 residues. The V gene's germline CDR1 is SGHTS and CDR2 YDEGEE. With 4 bases clipped from V and 2 bases from J, the junction kept 12 bases outside the gene matches. The CDR3, as DNA: TGTGCCAGCAGCCTATACTTCCGGACAGGTCCCTACGAGCAGTACTTC. This gives the protein CASSLYFRTGPYEQYF.

The gene calls are TRBV10-3 and TRBJ2-7, with TRBD2 as a possible D gene (6 bases). CDR1 and CDR2 (germline): ENHRY, SYGVKD. This CDR3 region has 11 residues. Trimming left V 4 bases short and J 7 bases short, with 8 bases between. CDR3 residues: CAISAGSEQYF. CDR3 bases: TGTGCCATCAGTGCCGGGAGTGAGCAGTACTTC.

This chain uses TRBV29-1 with TRBJ2-5; 9 bases map to TRBD1. This CDR3 is 11 amino acids long. J was trimmed by 5 bases and V by 6 bases; bases with no gene match: 1. Germline V gene data show CDR1 as SQVTM and CDR2 as ANQGSEA. Here the CDR3 reads CSVGTGETQYF. The CDR3 nucleotides are TGCAGCGTGGGGACAGGGGAGACCCAGTACTTC.

The chain recombines TRBV5-8 with TRBJ2-5; TRBD1 matches 8 bases. The CDR3 consists of 16 residues. In germline, CDR1 is SGHTS, CDR2 YDEGEE. V trimming: 2 bases; J trimming: 5 bases; junction bases outside the gene matches: 11. DNA for the CDR3: TGTGCCAGCAGCTTCGCCTGGACAGGGAAGGACGAGACCCAGTACTTC. Translation: CASSFAWTGKDETQYF.

The rearrangement links TRBV7-6 to TRBJ2-2; TRBD1 matches at 10 bases. Per the germline V gene, CDR1 is SGHVS and CDR2 is FNYEAQ. CDR3 length equals 16 residues. Trimming at V came to 5 bases and at J to 5 bases, leaving 8 bases not matched to a gene. CDR3 coding DNA: TGTGCCAGCAGCAACCTCAGGACAGGGGGGACCGGGGAGCTGTTTTTT. Amino acids: CASSNLRTGGTGELFF.

The chain recombines TRBV2 with TRBJ1-5; 7 bases align to TRBD1. CDR3 length: 13 residues. Germline V gene data show CDR1 as SNHLY and CDR2 as FYNNEI. V was pared by 10 bases and J by 3 bases, with 6 bases of the junction left unmatched. The CDR3: CAIRTGLNQPQHF. The CDR3 nucleotides read TGTGCCATCCGGACAGGACTCAATCAGCCCCAGCATTTT.

This chain joins TRBV14 and TRBJ2-7, with 9 bases matching TRBD2. V was clipped by 8 bases and J by 4 bases; unmatched bases: 9. CDR3 length equals 14 residues. Germline values: CDR1 SGHDN, CDR2 FVKESK. CDR3 sequence: CASAIAGAPYEQYF. The CDR3 nucleotides read TGTGCCAGCGCGATAGCGGGAGCCCCATACGAGCAGTACTTC.

The rearrangement links TRBV6-1 to TRBJ2-7; 9 bases are a match to TRBD2. CDR1 MNHNS and CDR2 SASEGT come from the germline V gene. Trimming took 1 base from V and 7 from J; bases not matched to a gene: 8. The CDR3 runs 15 residues. The chain's CDR3 is CASSEGRLAGFEQYF. The CDR3, as DNA: TGTGCCAGCAGTGAAGGGCGGCTAGCGGGATTTGAGCAGTACTTC.

The chain carries TRBV6-4 and TRBJ2-3; TRBD2 matches at 12 bases. Germline V gene data show CDR1 as MRHNA and CDR2 as SNTAGT. After removal of 3 bases from V and 7 bases from J, the junction contained 8 bases not matched to a gene. This CDR3 is built from 16 residues. CDR3 loop: CASSEASGRGTNTQYF. CDR3 bases: TGTGCCAGCAGTGAAGCTAGCGGGAGGGGAACAAATACGCAGTATTTT.

The J gene is TRBJ1-2, the V gene TRBV28; 7 bases map to TRBD1. The CDR3 extends over 16 amino acids. V dropped 5 bases and J dropped 4; count of bases not matched to a gene: 13. Germline assignment: CDR1 MDHEN and CDR2 SYDVKM. The CDR3 region is CASSPLRQGRSYGYTF. The CDR3 nucleotides are TGTGCCAGCAGTCCACTACGACAGGGAAGGTCCTATGGCTACACCTTC.

The rearrangement links TRBV6-5 to TRBJ2-7, with 7 bases identical to TRBD1. The CDR3 runs to 13 residues. Germline lookup yields CDR1 MNHEY and CDR2 SVGAGI. V gave up 2 bases and J gave up 3 bases; unmatched junction bases: 1. CDR3 nucleotides: TGTGCCAGCAGTTACGACAGGGACTACGAGCAGTACTTC. Residues: CASSYDRDYEQYF.